This is a list of T cell receptor beta chains from one sample in a study of shared clonotypes between healthy human individuals. The protocol was immunoSEQ multiplex PCR, while the TCRdb copy is restricted to in-frame clones and leaves out a portion. The repertoire holds 850,000 to 1,200,000 clones, with about 70% as singletons. The sequencing input was memory CD4+ T cells sorted from blood. All receptors derive from a man between 18 and 29 years old in good health. The CDR3 runs from the conserved cysteine through the conserved F or W. The order of the fields is J gene, CDR3 length, V gene, clone size, D gene, CDR3 DNA, CDR3 protein. D genes are given only for firm matches. Only some rows state a clone size, as once, few, many or a class for expanded clones.

TRBJ2-5,15,TRBV9,.,.,TGTGCCAGCAGCCCTGAGGCCCAGACCAGGAGTTCCCAGTACTTC,CASSPEAQTRSSQYF
TRBJ1-4,12,TRBV5-1,.,.,TGCGCCAGCAGCTTAAAGGGTGAAAAACTGTTTTTT,CASSLKGEKLFF
TRBJ2-1,17,TRBV10-3,.,TRBD2,TGTGCCATCAGTGGGGGACTAGCGGGAGGGTCAGGCAATGAGCAGTTCTTC,CAISGGLAGGSGNEQFF
TRBJ1-4,13,TRBV18,.,.,TGTGCCAGCTCACCACGCAGGGGAGAAAAACTGTTTTTT,CASSPRRGEKLFF
TRBJ1-5,16,TRBV30,.,TRBD1,TGTGCCTGGAGTGTACAGGGGCGGGATAGCAATCAGCCCCAGCATTTT,CAWSVQGRDSNQPQHF
TRBJ2-7,14,TRBV27,.,.,TGTGCCAGCAGTTTATCCGCAAACTCCTACGAGCAGTACTTC,CASSLSANSYEQYF
TRBJ1-4,16,TRBV6-4,once,.,TGTGCCAGCAGTGAGACAGGCTTTGCAACTAATGAAAAACTGTTTTTT,CASSETGFATNEKLFF
TRBJ2-3,14,TRBV11-2,.,.,TGTGCCAGCAGCCCGGGTCTCAACACAGATACGCAGTATTTT,CASSPGLNTDTQYF
TRBJ2-1,16,TRBV7-2,.,.,TGTGCCAGCAGCTTGGGTTCGACGGGAACGGACAATGAGCAGTTCTTC,CASSLGSTGTDNEQFF
TRBJ2-5,15,TRBV28,.,TRBD2,TGTGCTAGCTGGGTGGCGGGGGTTCATGGTGAGACCCAGTACTTC,CASWVAGVHGETQYF
TRBJ2-1,17,TRBV27,.,TRBD2,TGTGCCAGCAGTTTCTTGGCTAGCGGGAAGAACTACAATGAGCAGTTCTTC,CASSFLASGKNYNEQFF
TRBJ2-1,13,TRBV10-3,few,TRBD1,TGTGCCATCAGTGGGACAGGATACAATGAGCAGTTCTTC,CAISGTGYNEQFF
TRBJ2-7,13,TRBV11-2,.,TRBD2,TGTGCCAGCTCCCGGGGGGAGGGCGGGAAGCAGTACTTC,CASSRGEGGKQYF
TRBJ2-1,15,TRBV29-1,.,.,TGCAGCGTTGAAGGAACGAGCCAGGGATTGAGGGAGCAGTTCTTC,CSVEGTSQGLREQFF
TRBJ2-7,16,TRBV25-1,.,.,TGTGCCAGCAGTGAATTGGGTGGCGGGGACTTCTACGAGCAGTACTTC,CASSELGGGDFYEQYF
TRBJ1-2,12,TRBV27,.,TRBD1,TGTGCCAGCAGTTCGGGACAGGGTGGCTACACCTTC,CASSSGQGGYTF
TRBJ1-4,15,TRBV7-9,few,.,TGTGCCAGCAGTCCCTCCGGACCAACTAATGAAAAACTGTTTTTT,CASSPSGPTNEKLFF
TRBJ2-7,13,TRBV11-3,.,.,TGTGCCAGCAGCTTAGCGACAGGCTACGAGCAGTACTTC,CASSLATGYEQYF
TRBJ2-1,15,TRBV7-9,.,TRBD2,TGTGCCAGCAGCTTAGCGCTAGCGGGAGAGAATGAGCAGTTCTTC,CASSLALAGENEQFF
TRBJ2-5,14,TRBV7-2,.,.,TGTGCCAGCAGCTCCCCCGTGGGGGGGGCGACCCAGTACTTC,CASSSPVGGATQYF
TRBJ2-7,14,TRBV18,.,TRBD2,TGTGCCAGCTCACCCTCGGGAGGATCTCAAGAGCAGTACTTC,CASSPSGGSQEQYF
TRBJ1-2,13,TRBV5-5,.,.,TGTGCCAGCAGCCAGACAGACCCCTATGGCTACACCTTC,CASSQTDPYGYTF
TRBJ2-6,15,TRBV30,.,.,TGTGCCTGGAGCAGGGGCCGGTCTGGGGCCAACGTCCTGACTTTC,CAWSRGRSGANVLTF
TRBJ2-7,13,TRBV6-5,.,.,TGTGCCAGCAGTTCCGGGACACCTTACGAGCAGTACTTC,CASSSGTPYEQYF
TRBJ1-5,15,TRBV5-8,.,.,TGTGCCAGCAGCTCCGGAACAGGGTTGTATCAGCCCCAGCATTTT,CASSSGTGLYQPQHF
TRBJ2-5,14,TRBV7-2,few,TRBD2,TGTGCCAGCAGCTTTACACTAGCGTCAGAGACCCAGTACTTC,CASSFTLASETQYF
TRBJ1-2,13,TRBV19,.,TRBD1,TGTGCCAGTACAGACAGGGAACGTCTCAGCTACACCTTC,CASTDRERLSYTF
TRBJ2-1,15,TRBV7-9,.,TRBD2,TGTGCCAGCAGTAGCGGGGCCTCCGGGTACAATGAGCAGTTCTTC,CASSSGASGYNEQFF
TRBJ2-7,14,TRBV6-5,.,TRBD1,TGTGCCAGCAGCAAACCCGGACAGGCCAACGAGCAGTACTTC,CASSKPGQANEQYF
TRBJ1-2,12,TRBV7-9,once,.,TGTGCCAGCAGCCCTCCTCTGAGTGGCTACACCTTC,CASSPPLSGYTF
TRBJ1-2,15,TRBV5-1,.,.,TGCGCCAGCAGCGCGGGCCAGGGAAGGAGGAATGGCTACACCTTC,CASSAGQGRRNGYTF
TRBJ1-5,11,TRBV6-1,.,.,TGTGCCAGCAGAGCGGATCAGCCCCAGCATTTT,CASRADQPQHF
TRBJ2-5,14,TRBV11-2,.,.,TGTGCCAGCAGCGCCGGGTCAGGGGTAGAGACCCAGTACTTC,CASSAGSGVETQYF
TRBJ1-5,17,TRBV4-1,.,.,TGCGCCAGCAGCCAAGTTCAAGGACAGAGGAGCAATCAGCCCCAGCATTTT,CASSQVQGQRSNQPQHF
TRBJ2-2,14,TRBV11-2,.,.,TGTGCCAGCAGCTCCAGAAACAGGGCCGGGGAGCTGTTTTTT,CASSSRNRAGELFF